These 12 T cell receptor beta chains were sequenced from one sample in a study of T cell responses to AZD1222 COVID-19 vaccine. Generated by immunoSEQ multiplex PCR, the TCRdb table keeps only in-frame clones and is missing some. The data contain fewer than 55,000 clones, around 80% of them seen just once; the ten biggest clones take up 52%. Sequenced material: peripheral blood, taken on day 0 of AZD1222 vaccination. The receptors originated from an adult in good health.

This clone was seen a few times. J is TRBJ1-3 and V is TRBV7-2, with no clear D. V lost 4 bases and J 9 bases, leaving 10 bases between the germline ends. Germline V gene lookup returns CDR1 SGHTA and CDR2 FQGNSA. The CDR3 spans 12 residues. The CDR3: CASSSDGSTIYF. CDR3 DNA sequence: TGTGCCAGCAGCTCTGACGGGAGCACCATATATTTT.

The chain employs TRBV7-8 and TRBJ1-1; possibly TRBD1 for D (6 bases). The CDR3 covers 15 residues. Trimming left V 2 bases short and J 3 bases short, with 13 bases between. Germline values: CDR1 SGHVS, CDR2 FQNEAQ. CDR3 loop: CASSLLGGRDTEAFF. The CDR3 coding sequence is TGTGCCAGCAGCTTATTGGGGGGGCGCGACACTGAAGCTTTCTTT.

This clone was counted a few times. The rearrangement links TRBV7-9 to TRBJ1-1; no firm D call. Germline V gene sequence: CDR1 SEHNR, CDR2 FQNEAQ (reference sequence). CDR3 length: 12 amino acids. With 7 bases removed from V and 3 bases from J, the gap between germline ends came to 9 bases. CDR3 DNA: TGTGCCAGCACTGTCCTGGACACTGAAGCTTTCTTT. Amino acids: CASTVLDTEAFF.

This clone has a single count. The chain carries TRBV30 and TRBJ1-5; maybe TRBD1 (5 bases). V lost 3 bases to trimming and J lost 6 bases, with 6 bases between them. The CDR3 loop spans 11 amino acids. Germline V gene data show CDR1 as GTSNPN and CDR2 as SVGIG (reference sequence). The CDR3: CAWRGVQPQHF. The CDR3 DNA is TGTGCCTGGAGAGGGGTTCAGCCCCAGCATTTT.

The chain has TRBV28 and TRBJ1-5; possible D gene TRBD1, 6 bases. Germline values: CDR1 MDHEN, CDR2 SYDVKM. The V and J ends lost 3 bases and 6 bases respectively, with 15 bases between them. The CDR3 consists of 15 residues. CDR3 sequence (DNA): TGTGCCAGCAGTTTGGACAGCACGAAAATTCAGCCCCAGCATTTT. It encodes CASSLDSTKIQPQHF.

This clone was seen a single time. The rearrangement links TRBV28 to TRBJ1-4; 10 positions match TRBD1. Per germline, CDR1 MDHEN and CDR2 SYDVKM. This CDR3 has 18 residues. V lost 5 bases, J lost 3 bases, and 12 bases stayed unmatched. CDR3 region: CASSIQWDRGRPNEKLFF. CDR3 coding DNA: TGTGCCAGCAGTATTCAATGGGACAGGGGTAGGCCTAATGAAAAACTGTTTTTT. Filled out from reference TRBV28 and TRBJ1-4, the complete variable domain reads DVKVTQSSRYLVKRTGEKVFLECVQDMDHENMFWYRQDPGLGLRLIYFSYDVKMKEKGDIPEGYSVSREKKERFSLILESASTNQTSMYLCASSIQWDRGRPNEKLFFGSGTQLSVL.

The chain couples TRBV11-2 to TRBJ1-2, with 7 bases fitting TRBD1. CDR1 is SGHAT and CDR2 is FQNNGV in the germline V gene. CDR3 length equals 18 residues. V was clipped by 5 bases and J by 5 bases; unmatched bases: 20. The CDR3 sequence: CASSLGYRGIPLGYGYTF. Written as DNA, the CDR3 is TGTGCCAGCAGCCTCGGGTACAGGGGAATCCCTCTCGGGTATGGCTACACCTTC.

The rearrangement links TRBV4-1 to TRBJ1-2; a possible D gene is TRBD1 (5 bases). The germline CDR1 and CDR2 sequences are MGHRA and YSYEKL. The CDR3 sequence is 13 residues long. The V end lost 0 bases, the J end lost 12 bases, and 14 bases lay between the germline ends. The CDR3 here is CASSQETQGRHTF. The CDR3, as DNA: TGCGCCAGCAGCCAAGAGACCCAGGGCCGGCACACCTTC.

V and J are TRBV7-9 and TRBJ1-1; unclear D gene. The CDR3 has 14 residues. Trimming removed 1 base from V and 1 base from J, with 7 bases in between. From germline, CDR1 is SEHNR and CDR2 FQNEAQ (reference sequence). CDR3 in amino acids: CASSLGGKNTEAFF. The CDR3 DNA sequence: TGTGCCAGCAGCTTAGGAGGGAAGAACACTGAAGCTTTCTTT.

The V call is TRBV28, the J call TRBJ2-6; a possible D gene is TRBD2 (6 bases). Trimming removed 3 bases at V and 2 bases at J, with 8 bases between. The CDR3 spans 15 residues. The germline V gene has CDR1 MDHEN and CDR2 SYDVKM. The DNA of the CDR3 is TGTGCCAGCAGTTTGGGGGGACCTGGGGCCAACGTCCTGACTTTC. This encodes CASSLGGPGANVLTF.

The chain combines TRBV7-9 with TRBJ2-1; possible D gene TRBD2, 5 bases. V lost 5 bases and J 5 bases, leaving 16 bases between the germline ends. The CDR3 length is 15 residues. In germline, CDR1 is SEHNR, CDR2 FQNEAQ (reference sequence). CDR3 in DNA: TGTGCCAGCAGCCCCATCTTCCTAGCCAACAATGAGCAGTTCTTC. It translates to CASSPIFLANNEQFF. Looking up the rest from reference TRBV7-9 and TRBJ2-1 gives the full variable domain: DTGVSQNPRHKITKRGQNVTFRCDPISEHNRLYWYRQTLGQGPEFLTYFQNEAQLEKSRLLSDRFSAERPKGSFSTLEIQRTEQGDSAMYLCASSPIFLANNEQFFGPGTRLTVL.

The J gene is TRBJ2-1, the V gene TRBV3-1 (or the pseudogene TRBV3-2); TRBD2 matches at 7 bases. V shed 0 bases, J shed 6 bases, and the junction held 17 bases outside the gene matches. CDR1 is LGHDT, CDR2 YNNKEL, per germline (reference sequence). The CDR3 consists of 19 residues. Here the CDR3 reads CASSQDRGLGGVPGNEQFF. DNA of the CDR3: TGTGCCAGCAGCCAAGATCGGGGACTTGGGGGGGTCCCCGGCAATGAGCAGTTCTTC.